One sample yielded the 29 T cell receptor beta chains listed below, sequenced in a study of blood T cells in healthy people across ages (dated by TCRdb to the mid-2010s). Library preparation was by 5' RACE. Reads for this sample came from an Illumina HiSeq 2500. The second PCR ran for about 6 to 11 cycles and used a J-beta primer mix along with a sample-barcoded 5' primer. In TCRdb, the public reads were trimmed at Q25 with fastp and aligned with MiXCR, with productive beta chains retained. One record per CDR3 amino acid sequence lists the most common genes and DNA. The table for this sample lists 1.5 million to 2 million distinct CDR3 sequences; approximately 30% of them were counted only once. 7.7% of the sample goes to the ten largest clones. Sequencing input: blood. The receptors were gathered from a young woman in good health.

The rearrangement uses TRBV5-1 and TRBJ1-5; 7 nucleotides align to TRBD1. The germline V gene encodes CDR1 SGHRS and CDR2 YFSETQ. The CDR3 spans 15 residues. V trimming: 0 bases; J trimming: 3 bases; junction bases outside the gene matches: 3. This CDR3 is CASSLAGGFNQPQHF. CDR3 DNA: TGCGCCAGCAGCTTGGCAGGGGGATTCAATCAGCCCCAGCATTTT.

This clonotype was observed many times. DNA for the CDR3: TGCAGCGTTGGGCAGCTAGCCTACGAGCAGTACTTC. Translating it yields CSVGQLAYEQYF. This chain joins TRBV29-1 and TRBJ2-7; D remains unclear. Germline V gene sequence: CDR1 SQVTM, CDR2 ANQGSEA. CDR3 size: 12 residues. The V gene lost 4 bases and the J gene lost 2 bases, with 9 bases spanning the gap.

This clonotype was observed many times. The CDR3 DNA follows: TGCAGTGCTAGAGATCCAGCGGGATCCTACGAGCAGTACTTC. Its translation: CSARDPAGSYEQYF. V and J are TRBV20-1 and TRBJ2-7, with 7 bases that match TRBD2. J gave up 1 base and V 0 bases, and 3 bases lay outside the gene matches. The CDR3 covers 14 residues. Looked up from germline, CDR1 is DFQATT and CDR2 is SNEGSKA (reference sequence).

V is TRBV7-9 and J is TRBJ2-1, with 7 bases matching TRBD1. After removal of 1 base from V and 3 bases from J, the junction contained 3 bases not matched to a gene. The CDR3 covers 15 residues. CDR1 and CDR2 from the germline V gene are SEHNR and FQNEAQ (reference sequence). The CDR3 DNA follows: TGTGCCAGCAGCTTAGGGGACAGCTACTACAATGAGCAGTTCTTC. Its translation: CASSLGDSYYNEQFF.

The table lists this clonotype with many counts. The V and J genes are TRBV10-3 and TRBJ1-2, with 10 bases aligning to TRBD1. V shed 2 bases and J 8 bases; nucleotides not matched to a gene: 5. The CDR3 extends over 14 amino acids. The V gene's germline CDR1 is ENHRY and CDR2 SYGVKD. CDR3 in amino acids: CAISEAGQGNGYTF. The CDR3 bases are TGTGCCATCAGTGAGGCGGGACAGGGGAACGGCTACACCTTC.

This clonotype was seen more than once but under ten times. The chain links TRBV5-5 to TRBJ1-2; weak D call: TRBD1 (6 bases). The CDR3 has 13 residues. In germline, CDR1 is SGHKS, CDR2 YYEKEE (reference sequence). V gave up 3 bases and J gave up 6 bases, with 12 bases separating them. CDR3 region: CASSSLRGNGYTF. In nucleotides, the CDR3 is TGTGCCAGCAGCTCGCTCAGGGGCAATGGCTACACCTTC.

Points on this clonotype: One end of the junction fails to match germline, which may point to a read error. The chain uses TRBV5-1 and TRBJ2-2; perhaps TRBD1 as D (6 bases). The CDR3 length is 14 residues. The germline CDR1 and CDR2 sequences are SGHRS and YFSETQ. CDR3 amino acids: CTSSLVGAAGELFF. The CDR3 DNA is TGCACCAGCAGCTTGGTGGGGGCCGCCGGGGAGCTGTTTTTT.

The J gene is TRBJ2-5, the V gene TRBV27, with TRBD2 identical over 11 bases. This CDR3 has 17 amino acids. The germline gives CDR1 MNHEY, CDR2 SMNVEV (reference sequence). Trimming at V came to 1 base and at J to 11 bases, leaving 15 bases not matched to a gene. The CDR3 sequence is CASSLFPLAGGKNEQYF. DNA of the CDR3: TGTGCCAGCAGTTTATTTCCTTTAGCGGGAGGGAAGAATGAGCAGTACTTC.

This clonotype has more than one count but fewer than ten. The rearrangement uses TRBV14 and TRBJ2-7; the D gene is possibly TRBD2 (5 bases). This CDR3 region has 14 residues. V dropped 6 bases and J dropped 4 bases, with 16 bases sitting between them. Germline loops: CDR1 SGHDN, CDR2 FVKESK. CDR3 in amino acids: CASSPVGLAYEQYF. DNA of the CDR3: TGTGCCAGCAGTCCAGTCGGGCTAGCTTACGAGCAGTACTTC.

A note on this clonotype: A much larger clonotype is one base distant, so this may be a read error. The V call is TRBV7-8, the J call TRBJ2-7; 9 nucleotides match TRBD2. This CDR3 has 13 residues. CDR1 is SGHVS and CDR2 is FQNEAQ in the germline V gene. The CDR3 DNA reads TGTGCCGGCAGCTCGACTAGCGGCTACGAGCAGTACTTC. Translation gives CAGSSTSGYEQYF. Complete variable domain (other parts from reference TRBV7-8 and TRBJ2-7): GAGVSQSPRYKVAKRGQDVALRCDPISGHVSLFWYQQALGQGPEFLTYFQNEAQLDKSGLPSDRFFAERPEGSVSTLKIQRTQQEDSAVYLCAGSSTSGYEQYFGPGTRLTVT.

This clonotype was counted at least ten times. This chain joins TRBV4-3 and TRBJ2-4; 7 bases agree with TRBD2. The junction had 12 bases not matched to a gene; V was cut back by 1 base and J by 0 bases. Germline values: CDR1 LGHNA, CDR2 YSLEER. The CDR3 length is 19 residues. CDR3 region: CASSQGPSGLELAKNIQYF. Written as DNA, the CDR3 is TGCGCCAGCAGCCAAGGGCCTAGCGGATTAGAACTAGCCAAAAACATTCAGTACTTC.

This clonotype has at least ten counts. The genes are TRBV20-1 and TRBJ1-2; perhaps TRBD1 as D (5 bases). V was clipped by 5 bases and J by 4 bases, with 23 bases between them. CDR1 and CDR2 from the germline V gene are DFQATT and SNEGSKA (reference sequence). CDR3 length: 16 amino acids. CDR3 loop: CSALHLSKGEGYGYTF. DNA of the CDR3: TGCAGTGCTCTACACTTATCGAAAGGGGAAGGCTATGGCTACACCTTC.

CDR3 DNA: TGTGCCAGTAACTATGAGGGGAACACTGAAGCTTTCTTT. Translated, it gives CASNYEGNTEAFF. The chain joins TRBV19 to TRBJ1-1; no definite D call. The CDR3 extends over 13 amino acids. From germline, CDR1 is LNHDA and CDR2 SQIVND (reference sequence). The V gene lost 7 bases and the J gene lost 1 base, with 10 bases spanning the gap.

The table lists this clonotype with many counts. The rearrangement links TRBV28 to TRBJ1-2; D is unclear. The V end was cut by 3 bases, the J end by 6 bases, with 11 bases between. The CDR3 has 13 residues. Germline assignment: CDR1 MDHEN and CDR2 SYDVKM. CDR3 in amino acids: CASSLRSGNGYTF. CDR3 sequence (DNA): TGTGCCAGCAGTTTGCGATCGGGTAATGGCTACACCTTC.

This clonotype has a handful of counts. The rearrangement joins TRBV4-3 to TRBJ2-1; D is unresolved. Between the trimmed V and J ends, which lost 0 bases and 9 bases, there was a span of 12 bases. The CDR3 consists of 14 residues. CDR1 and CDR2 (germline): LGHNA, YSLEER. As DNA, the CDR3 is TGCGCCAGCAGCCAAGAGGTAGGATCAAGTGAGCAGTTCTTC. This gives the protein CASSQEVGSSEQFF.

This chain connects TRBV20-1 to TRBJ1-2; D unresolved. The length of the CDR3 is 11 residues. The ends were cut back, 5 bases at V and 8 bases at J, with 12 bases in the middle. The germline CDR1 and CDR2 sequences are DFQATT and SNEGSKA (reference sequence). The CDR3 DNA sequence: TGCAGTGCTCAGTCAGAAAAGGGCTACACCTTC. This encodes CSAQSEKGYTF.

This clonotype was observed once. The genes are TRBV12-5 and TRBJ2-1; the D gene could be TRBD1 or TRBD2 (5 bases each). Germline V gives CDR1 LGHNT, CDR2 FRNRAP. The CDR3 totals 16 residues. Trimming left V 0 bases short and J 5 bases short, with 14 bases between. CDR3 in DNA: TGTGCTAGTGGTTTGGTACTAGGGTCGGGGCACAATGAGCAGTTCTTC. Protein product: CASGLVLGSGHNEQFF. Full variable domain (rest looked up from reference TRBV12-5 and TRBJ2-1): DARVTQTPRHKVTEMGQEVTMRCQPILGHNTVFWYRQTMMQGLELLAYFRNRAPLDDSGMPKDRFSAEMPDATLATLKIQPSEPRDSAVYFCASGLVLGSGHNEQFFGPGTRLTVL.

On this clonotype: This may stem from a read error, because a much larger clone lies one nucleotide away. The chain couples TRBV28 to TRBJ2-5; D possibly matches TRBD1 or TRBD2 (5 bases each). The germline V gene encodes CDR1 MDHEN and CDR2 SYDVKM. This CDR3 comprises 14 residues. The CDR3 protein is CASSLSQGRETRYF. As DNA, the CDR3 is TGTGCCAGCAGTTTATCCCAGGGTAGGGAGACCCGGTACTTC.

This clonotype showed up many times. This chain links TRBV7-9 with TRBJ2-7; D is undetermined. Trimming left V 8 bases short and J 6 bases short, with 11 bases between. The CDR3 is made up of 11 amino acids. The V gene's germline CDR1 is SEHNR and CDR2 FQNEAQ (reference sequence). CDR3: CASSRTGEQYF. Written as DNA, the CDR3 is TGTGCCAGCTCACGCACCGGCGAGCAGTACTTC.

This clonotype was seen many times. This chain connects TRBV3-1 to TRBJ2-7, with 7 bases that match TRBD2. Germline CDR1 reads LGHDT; CDR2 reads YNNKEL (reference sequence). CDR3 length: 18 residues. J was trimmed by 3 bases and V by 0 bases; bases with no gene match: 14. The CDR3: CASSQEGTTFSGVYEQYF. The CDR3 DNA sequence: TGTGCCAGCAGCCAAGAGGGGACTACCTTCTCGGGAGTCTACGAGCAGTACTTC.

This clonotype was counted only a few times. The chain is built from TRBV12-3 or TRBV12-4 and TRBJ1-6; TRBD1 might be the D (6 bases). This CDR3 has 15 residues. Trimming shortened V by 6 bases and J by 8 bases, and 17 bases separated the two germline ends. The CDR3 loop reads CASSPRGGGYSPLHF. The DNA for the CDR3 is TGTGCCAGCAGCCCTCGGGGGGGCGGGTATTCACCCCTCCACTTT.

The V gene is TRBV27, the J gene TRBJ2-2, with D possibly matching TRBD1 (6 bases). In germline, CDR1 is MNHEY, CDR2 SMNVEV (reference sequence). Trimming stripped 6 bases from V and 3 bases from J, with 14 bases between. The CDR3 has 15 residues. CDR3 residues: CASSHKGVDTGELFF. CDR3 coding DNA: TGTGCCAGCAGCCATAAGGGGGTTGACACCGGGGAGCTGTTTTTT.

This chain uses TRBV28 with TRBJ2-5, with 11 positions matching TRBD2. CDR3 length: 13 residues. The trim removed 8 bases at V and 6 bases at J, leaving 5 bases unmatched. Germline V gene data show CDR1 as MDHEN and CDR2 as SYDVKM. CDR3 DNA sequence: TGTGCCAGCTCACGACTAGCGGGGCAGACCCAGTACTTC. This translates into CASSRLAGQTQYF.

Of note for this clonotype: One end of the junction is discordant with germline, which a read error may explain. The V and J genes are TRBV5-1 and TRBJ2-3; D not resolved. The CDR3 runs to 12 residues. In germline, CDR1 is SGHRS, CDR2 YFSETQ. CDR3 sequence (DNA): TGCGTCAGCAAACAGACCACAGATACGCAGTATTTT. Protein sequence: CVSKQTTDTQYF.

V is TRBV3-1 and J is TRBJ2-1; D gene uncertain. Trimming took 8 bases from V and 10 from J, leaving 18 bases between them. This CDR3 is built from 13 residues. Per germline, CDR1 LGHDT and CDR2 YNNKEL (reference sequence). CDR3 sequence (DNA): TGTGCCAGCGGTAATGACGTTCCCGGGGAGCAGTTCTTC. Its protein is CASGNDVPGEQFF.

The chain recombines TRBV7-2 with TRBJ1-4; the D is unclear. The CDR3 spans 14 residues. The V and J ends lost 5 bases and 8 bases respectively, with 15 bases between them. CDR1 and CDR2 (germline): SGHTA, FQGNSA. This CDR3 reads CASSPSGSGEKLFF. The CDR3 DNA reads TGTGCCAGCAGCCCGTCCGGGTCCGGAGAAAAACTGTTTTTT.

This sequence joins TRBV12-3 or TRBV12-4 and TRBJ1-2; unclear D gene. The germline V and J ends were trimmed by 3 bases and 0 bases, with 14 bases remaining between them. The CDR3 sequence is 16 residues long. The CDR3 protein is CASSFGGPNANYGYTF. The CDR3 nucleotides are TGTGCCAGCAGTTTTGGAGGGCCGAATGCTAACTATGGCTACACCTTC.

This clonotype occurred many times. The chain uses TRBV7-2 and TRBJ2-1; 10 positions agree with TRBD2. Germline loops: CDR1 SGHTA, CDR2 FQGNSA. The CDR3 covers 15 residues. Unmatched junction bases numbered 7, after V lost 4 bases and J lost 7 bases. The DNA for the CDR3 is TGTGCCAGCAGCTCGAGCGGGAGGGCCATGAATGAGCAGTTCTTC. The encoded protein is CASSSSGRAMNEQFF.

The V call is TRBV12-3 or TRBV12-4, the J call TRBJ2-5, with D perhaps TRBD1 (5 bases). The CDR3 is made up of 15 amino acids. The V end lost 5 bases, the J end lost 5 bases, and 18 bases lay between the germline ends. The CDR3 DNA reads TGTGCCAGCAGTGGGGCTATAAGCCATAGGGAGACCCAGTACTTC. This encodes CASSGAISHRETQYF.